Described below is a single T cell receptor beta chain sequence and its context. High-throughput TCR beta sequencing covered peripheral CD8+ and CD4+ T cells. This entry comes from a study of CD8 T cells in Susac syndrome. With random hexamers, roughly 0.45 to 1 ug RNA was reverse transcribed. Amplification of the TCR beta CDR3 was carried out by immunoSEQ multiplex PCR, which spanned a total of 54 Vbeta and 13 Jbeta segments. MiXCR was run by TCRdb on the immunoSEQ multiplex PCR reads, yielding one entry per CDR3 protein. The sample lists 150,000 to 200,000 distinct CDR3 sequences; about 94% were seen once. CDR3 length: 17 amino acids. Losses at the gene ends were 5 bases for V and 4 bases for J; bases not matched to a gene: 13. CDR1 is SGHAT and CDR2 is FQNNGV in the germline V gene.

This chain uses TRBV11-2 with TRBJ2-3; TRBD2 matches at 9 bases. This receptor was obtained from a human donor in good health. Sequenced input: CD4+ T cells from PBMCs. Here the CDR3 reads CASSPGGLAGYPDTQYF. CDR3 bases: TGTGCCAGCAGCCCCGGTGGTCTAGCGGGATATCCAGATACGCAGTATTTT.